Listed here is a single T cell receptor beta chain. The target antigen is unknown. This CDR3 contains 18 residues. CDR1 and CDR2 (germline): LNHDA, SQIVND (reference sequence). The sample originates from a study of monozygotic twins with inflammatory bowel disease. Study-wide points: Possibly because of limited power, concordant and discordant twins showed no difference in repertoire similarity. Support was absent for any single strong signal or clonotype linked to IBD.

Around 3,600 ng of total RNA went into each TCR library. TCRdb reprocessed the 5' RACE reads and stores each CDR3 protein as one record, lacking DNA. The sample includes approximately 400,000 distinct CDR3 sequences. Sequenced input: blood. This chain links TRBV19 with TRBJ2-2; TCRdb designates TRBD1, a call that cannot be tested without DNA. This receptor was taken from a human donor with ulcerative colitis or Crohn's disease, or a healthy co-twin of an affected twin (not recorded which). CDR3 protein: CASSMPGTGVANTGELFF.